A single sample gave rise to the 2 T cell receptor beta chains below, sequenced in a study of T cells in localized non-small cell lung cancer. Sequencing used immunoSEQ multiplex PCR; TCRdb keeps in-frame clones, though not all of them. The table shows 40,000 to 55,000 clones, with around 80% occurring only once. Sequenced here: PBMCs, sampled before any cancer treatment. These receptors originate from a woman aged 40 to 75 with stage II lung adenocarcinoma.

This clone occurred a few times. The V call is TRBV18, the J call TRBJ2-3; D might be TRBD1 (5 bases). CDR3 size: 14 residues. V was pared by 3 bases and J by 0 bases, with 7 bases between. CDR1 is KGHSH and CDR2 is LQKENI in the germline V gene. CDR3: CASSPQGSTDTQYF. In DNA form, the CDR3 reads TGTGCCAGCTCACCCCAGGGTAGCACAGATACGCAGTATTTT.

This clone was counted once. CDR3: CASSSSGLNTEAFF. The CDR3 coding sequence is TGTGCCAGCAGCTCGTCCGGACTGAACACTGAAGCTTTCTTT. The chain joins TRBV27 to TRBJ1-1; D gene uncertain. V lost 6 bases and J 0 bases, leaving 11 bases between the germline ends. The CDR3 has 14 amino acids. Germline V gene data show CDR1 as MNHEY and CDR2 as SMNVEV (reference sequence).